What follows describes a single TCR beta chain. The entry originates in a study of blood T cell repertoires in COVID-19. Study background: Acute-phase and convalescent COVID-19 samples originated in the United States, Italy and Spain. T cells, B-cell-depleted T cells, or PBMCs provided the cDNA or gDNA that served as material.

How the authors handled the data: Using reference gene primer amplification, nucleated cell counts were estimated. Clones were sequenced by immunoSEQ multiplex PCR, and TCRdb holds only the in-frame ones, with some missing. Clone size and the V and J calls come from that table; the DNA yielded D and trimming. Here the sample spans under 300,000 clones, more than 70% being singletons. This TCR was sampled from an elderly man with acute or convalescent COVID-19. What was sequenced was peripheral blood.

CDR3 coding DNA: TGTGCCAGCTCATCGCTAGCGGGAGGGGACGAGCAGTACTTC. Its translation: CASSSLAGGDEQYF. The rearrangement uses TRBV18 and TRBJ2-7; 12 positions agree with TRBD2. Germline CDR1 KGHSH, CDR2 LQKENI. The J segment lost 5 bases and the V segment lost 5 bases, leaving 4 bases of the junction unmatched. The CDR3 contains 14 residues. Full variable domain (remainder filled in from reference TRBV18 and TRBJ2-7): NAGVMQNPRHLVRRRGQEARLRCSPMKGHSHVYWYRQLPEEGLKFMVYLQKENIIDESGMPKERFSAEFPKEGPSILRIQQVVRGDSAAYFCASSSLAGGDEQYFGPGTRLTVT.